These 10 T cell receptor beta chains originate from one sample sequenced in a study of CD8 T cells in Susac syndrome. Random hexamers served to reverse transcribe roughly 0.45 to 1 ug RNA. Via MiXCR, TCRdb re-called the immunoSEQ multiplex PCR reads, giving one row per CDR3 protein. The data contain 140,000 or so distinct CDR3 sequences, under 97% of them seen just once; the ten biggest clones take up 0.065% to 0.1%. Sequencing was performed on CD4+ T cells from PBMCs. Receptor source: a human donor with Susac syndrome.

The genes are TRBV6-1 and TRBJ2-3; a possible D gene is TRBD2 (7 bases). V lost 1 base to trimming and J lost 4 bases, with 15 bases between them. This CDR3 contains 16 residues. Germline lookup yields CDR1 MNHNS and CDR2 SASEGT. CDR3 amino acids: CASSEERTRGADTQYF. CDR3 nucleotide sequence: TGTGCCAGCAGTGAAGAGCGGACTAGGGGGGCAGATACGCAGTATTTT.

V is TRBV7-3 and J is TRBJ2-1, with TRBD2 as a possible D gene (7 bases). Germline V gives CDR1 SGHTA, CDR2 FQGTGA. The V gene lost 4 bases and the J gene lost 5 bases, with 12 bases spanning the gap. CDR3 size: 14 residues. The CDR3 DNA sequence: TGTGCCAGCAGCTCAGAAGGGGGGGACAATGAGCAGTTCTTC. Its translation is CASSSEGGDNEQFF.

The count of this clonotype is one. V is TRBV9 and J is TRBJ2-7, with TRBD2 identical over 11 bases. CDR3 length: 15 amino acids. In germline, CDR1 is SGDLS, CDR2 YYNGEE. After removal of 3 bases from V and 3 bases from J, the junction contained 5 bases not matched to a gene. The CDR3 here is CASSAGTSGHYEQYF. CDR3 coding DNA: TGTGCCAGCAGCGCCGGGACTAGCGGACACTACGAGCAGTACTTC.

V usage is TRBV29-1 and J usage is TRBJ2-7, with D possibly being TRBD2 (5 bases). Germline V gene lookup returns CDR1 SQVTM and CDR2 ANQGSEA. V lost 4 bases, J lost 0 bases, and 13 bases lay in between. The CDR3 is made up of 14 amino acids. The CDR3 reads CSVGGSTGSYEQYF. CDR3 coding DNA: TGCAGCGTTGGAGGGTCAACGGGCTCCTACGAGCAGTACTTC.

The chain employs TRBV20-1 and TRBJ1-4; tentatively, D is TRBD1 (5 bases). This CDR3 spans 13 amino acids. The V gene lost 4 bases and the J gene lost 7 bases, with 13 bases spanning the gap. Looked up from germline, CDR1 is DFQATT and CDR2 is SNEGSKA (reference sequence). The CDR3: CSATGGDVEKLFF. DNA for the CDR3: TGCAGTGCTACGGGAGGGGATGTTGAAAAACTGTTTTTT.

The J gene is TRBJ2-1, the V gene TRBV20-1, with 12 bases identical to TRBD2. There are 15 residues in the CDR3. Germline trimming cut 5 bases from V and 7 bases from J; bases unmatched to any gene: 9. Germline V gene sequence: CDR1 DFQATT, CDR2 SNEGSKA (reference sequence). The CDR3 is CSAFGASGRVNEQFF. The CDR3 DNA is TGCAGTGCTTTTGGGGCTAGCGGGAGGGTTAATGAGCAGTTCTTC.

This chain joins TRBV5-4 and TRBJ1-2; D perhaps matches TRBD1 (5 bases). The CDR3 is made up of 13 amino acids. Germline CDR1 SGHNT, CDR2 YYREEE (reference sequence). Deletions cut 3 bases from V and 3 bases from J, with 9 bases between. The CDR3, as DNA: TGTGCCAGCAGCTGGCGGGGGGACTATGGCTACACCTTC. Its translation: CASSWRGDYGYTF.

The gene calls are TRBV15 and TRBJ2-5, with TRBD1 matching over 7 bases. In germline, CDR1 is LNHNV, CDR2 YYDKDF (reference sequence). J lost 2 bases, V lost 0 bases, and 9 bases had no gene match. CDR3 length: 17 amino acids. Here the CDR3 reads CATSRDRSGTVQETQYF. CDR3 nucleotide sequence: TGTGCCACCAGCAGAGATCGATCCGGGACAGTTCAAGAGACCCAGTACTTC.

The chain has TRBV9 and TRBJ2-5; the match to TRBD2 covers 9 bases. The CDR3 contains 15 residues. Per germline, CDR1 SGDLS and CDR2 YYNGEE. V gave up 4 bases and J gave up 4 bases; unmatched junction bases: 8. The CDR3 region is CASSPRAGGPETQYF. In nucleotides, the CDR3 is TGTGCCAGCAGCCCCAGGGCGGGAGGGCCAGAGACCCAGTACTTC.

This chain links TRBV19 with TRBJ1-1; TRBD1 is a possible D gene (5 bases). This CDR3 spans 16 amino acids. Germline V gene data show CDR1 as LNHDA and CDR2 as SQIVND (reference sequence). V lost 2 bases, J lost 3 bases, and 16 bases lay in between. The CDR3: CASSIPRGPRDTEAFF. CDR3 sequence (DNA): TGTGCCAGTAGTATACCCCGGGGCCCGCGGGACACTGAAGCTTTCTTT.